This T cell receptor (beta chain) was recovered during a study of blood T cell repertoires in COVID-19. Turning to the study itself: PBMCs, B-cell-depleted T cells, or T cells provided the cDNA or gDNA that made up the material.

Assay used: immunoSEQ multiplex PCR; TCRdb lists only in-frame clones, some missing. The data contain about 100,000 clones, around 81% of them singletons. V was shortened by 4 bases and J by 3 bases, with 12 bases between the two germline ends. CDR3 length: 14 amino acids. CDR1 and CDR2 (germline): MNHNY, SVGAGI (reference sequence). Sequenced sample: peripheral blood. The V gene is TRBV6-6, the J gene TRBJ1-1; TRBD1 is a possible D gene (5 bases). The receptor was derived from a man aged 50-60 years with active or convalescent COVID-19. The CDR3, as DNA: TGTGCCAGCAGTTTCATGGGGACTGACACTGAAGCTTTCTTT. Its translation is CASSFMGTDTEAFF.